This passage covers 10 T cell receptor beta chains from one sample sequenced in a study of T cell responses to AZD1222 COVID-19 vaccine. Sequencing used immunoSEQ multiplex PCR; TCRdb keeps in-frame clones, though not all of them. The sample has 90,000 to 140,000 clones; 85% to 90% are singletons. This material consisted of peripheral blood, taken on day 0 of AZD1222 vaccination. These receptor sequences come from an adult in good health.

This clone was detected only once. The J gene is TRBJ1-1, the V gene TRBV24-1, with D perhaps matching TRBD1 (6 bases). The germline V gene encodes CDR1 KGHDR and CDR2 SFDVKD. The CDR3 is made up of 13 amino acids. V was pared by 12 bases and J by 4 bases, with 17 bases between. In DNA form, the CDR3 reads TGTGCCCAGAACTTGGGGGCCTGCACTGAAGCTTTCTTT. Its translation is CAQNLGACTEAFF.

This clone is a singleton in its sample. The V and J genes are TRBV18 and TRBJ2-4, with TRBD1 matching 7 bases. Trimming removed 4 bases from V and 3 bases from J; junction bases left unmatched: 6. The CDR3 covers 15 residues. Germline CDR1 is KGHSH and CDR2 is LQKENI. The CDR3 loop is CASSHEGAGKNIQYF. The CDR3, as DNA: TGTGCCAGCTCACACGAGGGGGCCGGCAAAAACATTCAGTACTTC.

The J gene is TRBJ1-5, the V gene TRBV11-2; D is perhaps TRBD1 (5 bases). This CDR3 is 15 amino acids long. Deletions cut 5 bases from V and 0 bases from J, with 11 bases between. From germline, CDR1 is SGHAT and CDR2 FQNNGV. The CDR3 spells CASSPGQISNQPQHF. The CDR3 DNA follows: TGTGCCAGCAGCCCAGGGCAGATTAGCAATCAGCCCCAGCATTTT.

The V call is TRBV29-1, the J call TRBJ1-4; 7 nucleotides match TRBD1. The CDR3 has 14 amino acids. The germline gives CDR1 SQVTM, CDR2 ANQGSEA. V lost 5 bases to trimming and J lost 3 bases; unmatched junction nucleotides: 6. This chain's CDR3 is CSVRPGTANEKLFF. CDR3 nucleotide sequence: TGCAGCGTTCGCCCGGGGACAGCTAATGAAAAACTGTTTTTT.

The chain is built from TRBV20-1 and TRBJ1-5; 8 nucleotides match TRBD1. The germline V gene encodes CDR1 DFQATT and CDR2 SNEGSKA (reference sequence). V trimming: 3 bases; J trimming: 2 bases; junction bases outside the gene matches: 9. This CDR3 has 16 residues. This CDR3 is CSASPIAGGGNQPQHF. The CDR3 region has the DNA TGCAGTGCTAGTCCCATCGCAGGGGGCGGCAATCAGCCCCAGCATTTT.

This clone showed up just once. A read error may produce the germline difference seen at one junction end. CDR3: CASSPQKGAMKTEAFF. DNA of the CDR3: TGTGCCAGCAGCCCACAGAAGGGGGCTATGAAAACTGAAGCTTTCTTT. The V gene is TRBV5-4, the J gene TRBJ1-1; the match to TRBD1 covers 7 bases. Germline V lookup: CDR1 SGHNT, CDR2 YYREEE (reference sequence). There are 16 residues in the CDR3.

The rearrangement joins TRBV30 to TRBJ1-2; tentatively, D is TRBD1 (5 bases). Germline V lookup: CDR1 GTSNPN, CDR2 SVGIG (reference sequence). This CDR3 has 14 amino acids. CDR3 nucleotides: TGTGGGCGGGCCCGGGACCCCTCTAACTATGGCTACACCTTC. Protein product: CGRARDPSNYGYTF. The whole variable domain, filled in from reference TRBV30 and TRBJ1-2, reads SQTIHQWPATLVQPVGSPLSLECTVEGTSNPNLYWYRQAAGRGLQLLFYSVGIGQISSEVPQNLSASRPQDRQFILSSKKLLLSDSGFYLCGRARDPSNYGYTFGSGTRLTVV.

This clone is labeled as medium-sized. This sequence joins TRBV5-5 and TRBJ2-7, with D possibly matching TRBD1 (6 bases). The V gene's germline CDR1 is SGHKS and CDR2 YYEKEE (reference sequence). The V end was cut by 3 bases, the J end by 3 bases, with 16 bases between. This CDR3 is built from 15 residues. The CDR3 loop reads CASSSPGALNYEQYF. CDR3 coding DNA: TGTGCCAGCAGCTCACCAGGGGCCCTTAACTACGAGCAGTACTTC.

The rearrangement links TRBV2 to TRBJ2-7; D is possibly TRBD2 (6 bases). V was clipped by 6 bases and J by 1 base, with 10 bases between them. Germline CDR1 is SNHLY and CDR2 is FYNNEI. CDR3 size: 13 residues. The CDR3 DNA reads as TGTGCCAGCAGGGCCGGGACTTCCTACGAGCAGTACTTC. This translates into CASRAGTSYEQYF.

In nucleotides, the CDR3 is TGCGCCAGCAGCCAAGATCCAGCGGGATTGAATGAGCAGTTCTTC. Its translation is CASSQDPAGLNEQFF. V and J are TRBV4-3 and TRBJ2-1; 7 nucleotides agree with TRBD2. Germline V CDR1 and CDR2: LGHNA, YSLEER. CDR3 size: 15 residues. V was clipped by 0 bases and J by 7 bases; unmatched bases: 6.